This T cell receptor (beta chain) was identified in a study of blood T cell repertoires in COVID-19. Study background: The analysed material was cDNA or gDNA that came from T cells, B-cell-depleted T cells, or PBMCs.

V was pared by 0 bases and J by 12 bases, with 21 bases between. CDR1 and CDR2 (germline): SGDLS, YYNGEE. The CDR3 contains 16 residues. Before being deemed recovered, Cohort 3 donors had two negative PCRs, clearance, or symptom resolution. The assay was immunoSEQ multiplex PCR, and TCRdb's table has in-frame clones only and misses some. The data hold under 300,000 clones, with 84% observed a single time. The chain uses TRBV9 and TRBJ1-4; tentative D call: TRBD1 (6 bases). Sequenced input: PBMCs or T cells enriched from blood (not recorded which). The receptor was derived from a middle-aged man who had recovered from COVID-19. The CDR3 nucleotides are TGTGCCAGCAGCGTAGATCCTGGCGGGTACTCAGGGGAACTGTTTTTT. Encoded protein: CASSVDPGGYSGELFF.